This record covers a single T cell receptor (beta chain). This clonotype showed up just a few times. Its antigen target is currently unknown. Base qualities are not at hand, and no much larger clone is one base apart. The sample comes from a study of T-cell reconstitution after alpha-beta-depleted transplantation in children (TCRdb year 2016). As for the study more broadly: Using TCR repertoire profiling, the study followed T-cell immune reconstitution in a quantitative way in children after TCRalphabeta/CD19-depleted allogeneic hematopoietic cell transplantation.

The germline V gene provides CDR1 MNHEY and CDR2 SVGEGT. Measured from the cysteine to the phenylalanine, the CDR3 is 12 residues long. Only the CDR3 DNA stays, 36 bases, in frame from base 1. V gives up 2 bases and J gives up 4 bases, and the segment between their germline ends measures 6 bases. The protocol used for the library was PCR. The instrument given in TCRdb is Illumina HiSeq 2500. To normalize quantification of the TCRbeta repertoire, the TCR libraries were built with molecular barcoding that relied on unique molecular identifiers. TCRdb trimmed public reads at Q25 via fastp, called clones via MiXCR and kept in-frame beta chains. Every distinct CDR3 protein forms one entry, paired with its most common genes and DNA. The sample records 500,000 or so distinct CDR3 sequences, 32% of which are singletons. The top ten clones comprise 2% to 2.5% of the sample.

The chain is assembled from TRBV6-2 or TRBV6-3 and TRBJ2-7, with the D gene call left open. The sample here was PBMCs from the stem cell graft donor, taken from the stem cell graft. The TCR was taken from a human donor who donated a stem cell graft to a child with aplastic anemia. The DNA reads as follows: TGTGCCAGCAGTTACGTTATTTACGAGCAGTACTTC. It translates as CASSYVIYEQYF.